Below, 5 T cell receptor beta chains from the same sample are listed, as sequenced in a study of identical twins. TCRdb itself ran the 5' RACE reads through MiXCR, one entry per CDR3 protein. This sample has some 630,000 distinct CDR3 sequences, with just over 7% found just once. These data were also reused for a study on yellow fever vaccine responses in identical twins.

Material: PBMCs. These receptors were obtained from a woman younger than 30 in good health.

The gene calls are TRBV7-3 and TRBJ2-1; 8 positions agree with TRBD2. With V trimmed by 5 bases and J by 8 bases, 11 bases remained unmatched. The CDR3 is 15 amino acids. CDR1 SGHTA and CDR2 FQGTGA come from the germline V gene. The DNA for the CDR3 is TGTGCCAGCAGCGTGGCTAGCGGGCCCACTGATGAGCAGTTCTTC. Protein product: CASSVASGPTDEQFF.

Here the CDR3 reads CASSQGQGAPYEQYF. The CDR3 DNA is TGTGCCAGCAGCCAAGGTCAGGGGGCCCCCTACGAGCAGTACTTC. J is TRBJ2-7 and V is TRBV3-1, with 8 bases matching TRBD1. V gave up 1 base and J gave up 2 bases; unmatched junction bases: 4. The CDR3 loop spans 15 amino acids. Per germline, CDR1 LGHDT and CDR2 YNNKEL (reference sequence).

This clonotype was detected many times. V gene TRBV2 combines with J gene TRBJ2-7, with D unresolved. The germline V gene encodes CDR1 SNHLY and CDR2 FYNNEI. This CDR3 spans 14 amino acids. The V end was cut by 3 bases, the J end by 3 bases, with 12 bases between. The CDR3 here is CASSEAQRYYEQYV. CDR3 coding DNA: TGTGCCAGCAGTGAGGCCCAACGATACTACGAGCAGTACGTC.

This clonotype appeared many times. The CDR3 here is CASSTDGRYSGANVLTF. In nucleotides, the CDR3 is TGCGCCAGCAGTACAGATGGGCGATACTCTGGGGCCAACGTCCTGACTTTC. This chain connects TRBV5-1 to TRBJ2-6, with D unclear. From germline, CDR1 is SGHRS and CDR2 YFSETQ. This CDR3 region has 17 residues. V was clipped by 5 bases and J by 0 bases, with 15 bases between them.

A word on this clonotype: Compared with germline, one end of the junction differs, possibly owing to a read error. The gene calls are TRBV2 and TRBJ2-1; 7 bases agree with TRBD2. The CDR3 covers 12 residues. Germline-derived CDR1 and CDR2 are SNHLY and FYNNEI. The CDR3 here is CASSDWGGEQLF. CDR3 DNA: TGTGCCAGCAGTGACTGGGGGGGAGAGCAGCTCTTC. Supplemented by reference TRBV2 and TRBJ2-1, the full variable domain reads EPEVTQTPSHQVTQMGQEVILRCVPISNHLYFYWYRQILGQKVEFLVSFYNNEISEKSEIFDDQFSVERPDGSNFTLKIRSTKLEDSAMYFCASSDWGGEQLFGPGTRLTVL.